This section outlines one TCR beta chain sequence together with its context. The data are from a study of blood T cell repertoires in COVID-19. The CDR3 consists of 14 residues. Trimming removed 0 bases from V and 1 base from J, with 6 bases in between. CDR1 is MGHRA, CDR2 YSYEKL, per germline. The method was immunoSEQ multiplex PCR; TCRdb's version includes in-frame clones alone and lacks a portion of them. The table lists around 250,000 clones, 75% to 90% of them singletons, with over 4% in the top ten. The chain joins TRBV4-1 to TRBJ1-1; the D is unclear. This receptor was obtained from a woman in her twenties or thirties who had recovered from COVID-19. Material: PBMCs or T cells enriched from blood (not recorded which). The CDR3 loop reads CASSQEVENTEAFF. The CDR3, as DNA: TGCGCCAGCAGCCAAGAAGTAGAGAACACTGAAGCTTTCTTT.